The rows below give T cell receptor beta chains drawn from one sample of a study of CXCR3-negative and CXCR3-positive naive CD8 T cells. TCRdb reanalyzed the 5' RACE reads and collapses them to one entry per CDR3 protein, without DNA. This sample's table has around 160,000 distinct CDR3 sequences. The specimen sequenced was naive CXCR3+ CD8+ T cells from blood. These receptors all come from a human donor in good health. Some clones in this sample may be carry-over from other donors' samples. Both conserved end residues are part of each CDR3.

j_call	v_call	cdr3_aa
TRBJ2-7	TRBV7-9	CASSFSRSGGYEQYF
TRBJ2-5	TRBV10-2	CASMGSQETQYF
TRBJ2-5	TRBV7-8	CASSLVVVGAGGHETQYF
TRBJ2-5	TRBV3-1	CASSQAPGLAPETQYF
TRBJ2-5	TRBV28	CASSLWGGETQYF
TRBJ2-2	TRBV5-5	CASSSPRVNTGELFF
TRBJ1-1	TRBV25-1	CASSESAGGVNTEAFF
TRBJ2-7	TRBV2	CASSEAIGRSYEQYF
TRBJ2-5	TRBV29-1	CSVLTGKKETQYF
TRBJ2-7	TRBV27	CASSPSSAPHYEQYF
TRBJ2-1	TRBV27	CASSSGRAPGQFF
TRBJ1-1	TRBV4-1	CASSLLDRGRTEAFF
TRBJ1-5	TRBV4-1	CASSQAPVGSNQPQHF
TRBJ1-2	TRBV7-9	CASSLANRGPYGYTF
TRBJ2-1	TRBV3-1	CASSQRTPAYNEQFF
TRBJ1-1	TRBV30	CAWSPDWNTEAFF
TRBJ1-1	TRBV6-5	CASSYSGLTGNTEAFF
TRBJ2-3	TRBV27	CASSSGTLLTDTQYF
TRBJ2-3	TRBV12-3/TRBV12-4	CASSFNGRATDTQYF
TRBJ2-7	TRBV7-9	CASSSMTGGFYEQYF
TRBJ2-1	TRBV7-8	CASSLVFGDRGAEQFF